Reported below is one TCR beta chain. In this sample, this clone turned up a few times. There is no known antigen for this receptor. Base quality data are lacking; no much larger clone is found one base away. Healthy HIV-negative adults with no recently reported acute infections or vaccinations were included as donors. Only Caucasian adults living in Nashville, Tennessee, USA were represented among the donors. Magnetic negative selection was used to enrich CD4+ T cells, after which naive cells were positively selected on CD45RA and the negative fraction became the memory subset. Blood was obtained by leukapheresis, after which PBMCs were separated by Ficoll-Histopaque density gradient centrifugation and cryopreserved in liquid nitrogen vapor phase. Analytical flow cytometry was used to check the purity and quantity of every magnetically sorted T cell population. Genomic DNA was isolated from every sorted fraction and measured by UV absorbance on a Nanodrop 2000c.

Using the deep immunoSEQ assay, multiplex PCR amplified TCR CDR3 regions from genomic DNA. For each cell subset, the extracted genomic DNA was distributed evenly across all wells of several immunoSEQ 96-well plates, and each plate served as one replicate. For sorted subsets, each replicate PCR was loaded with around 200 ng genomic DNA, equivalent to about 30,000 T cell genomes. The purified libraries were quantified using a Qubit 3.0 fluorometer, sized with a Bioanalyzer 2100, and then quantified again using the KAPA Library Quantification kit. A separate single-read 150-cycle Illumina NextSeq 550 flow cell was used to sequence each immunoSEQ 96-well plate. On the study's bioinformatics: The immunoSEQ output contained only junctional sequences without quality scores, so filtering could not match that applied to full-length reads. To assign V/J genes and CDR3, sequences were annotated using PyIR, a Python wrapper for IgBLAST v1.9, with IMGT germline references. Any read was removed if the V/J assignment was weak (E-value above 1e-6), the CDR3 was missing, or the read contained stop codons, out-of-frame junctions, or ambiguous translated residues. V3J clonotypes were defined as sequences sharing an identical inferred V gene, J gene, and CDR3 amino acid sequence. To compute the percentage overlap between repertoires, the number of shared unique clonotypes was divided by the size of the smaller repertoire. RTK rarefaction, the Chao1 estimator, and Recon v2.1 estimates of unobserved clonotypes were used to assess repertoire richness. Generation probabilities were computed with OLGA for all TCRbeta clonotypes obtained by the gDNA method from four donors. What TCRdb holds here is the immuneACCESS table cut down to in-frame rearrangements. Part of the clones is not present; checked against another copy, under half of the missing clones reflect an unresolved V gene, and the others are unexplained. The DNA was the basis for D and trimming; V, J and clone size are from that table. Recorded for this sample are millions of clones; 90% to 95% of them occurred a single time. 0.35% to 0.5% of the sample belongs to the ten largest clones.

The data were obtained in a study of shared clonotypes between healthy human individuals (TCRdb year 2020). About the full investigation: A few men and a couple of women, aged 18 to 49 years, made up the cohort. For each donor, CD4 naive and CD4 memory were each given three plates, CD8 naive was given two plates, and CD8 memory was given one plate. To estimate repertoire size and how much clonotypes are shared between individuals, the study performed deep sequencing of blood TCR repertoires from roughly five healthy adults. To increase sequencing depth and limit assay-specific biases, TCR repertoire library preparation and sequencing were carried out by different laboratories using diverse techniques. Leukapheresis yielded between about 0.94 and 9.5 billion PBMCs per donor. The study at large found these results: Estimated clonotype richness was generally larger for naive than for memory subsets. Across a handful of donors, about 5.2% of naive CD4, 3% to 4% of naive CD8, roughly 2.3% of memory CD4, and around 0.4% of memory CD8 clonotypes were shared. Compared with non-shared clonotypes, the clonotypes found in all four sorted-subset donors had higher generation probabilities. Incomplete sequencing was indicated by rarefaction of sorted-subset datasets, despite the large sequencing depth. Pairwise subsampling indicated that sequencing depth was expected to affect the degree of clonotype sharing among donors. The small number of donors limited the genetic and exposure-history diversity represented. Sampling was restricted to blood, and TCR repertoires in tissue are likely to differ from TCR repertoires in blood.

A distance of 16 bases separates the germline ends of V and J, which lose 7 bases and 0 bases respectively. The CDR3 covers 16 residues, taking in both the cysteine and the phenylalanine. Only CDR3 DNA is held: 48 bases, read in frame from base 1. From the germline V gene, CDR1 is SNHLY and CDR2 is FYNNEI. Sequencing input: naive CD4+ T cells from PBMCs. The cell subset or site label on this specimen signifies: CD45RA+ positively selected. The chain is assembled from TRBV2 and TRBJ1-3; no D gene can be assigned with confidence. The TCR was taken from a man aged 18 to 30 in good health. Some clones in this sample may be carry-over from other donors' samples. The DNA sequence is TGTGCCAGCACCAGAGAAGGATCCAGCTCTGGAAACACCATATATTTT. The translation is CASTREGSSSGNTIYF.